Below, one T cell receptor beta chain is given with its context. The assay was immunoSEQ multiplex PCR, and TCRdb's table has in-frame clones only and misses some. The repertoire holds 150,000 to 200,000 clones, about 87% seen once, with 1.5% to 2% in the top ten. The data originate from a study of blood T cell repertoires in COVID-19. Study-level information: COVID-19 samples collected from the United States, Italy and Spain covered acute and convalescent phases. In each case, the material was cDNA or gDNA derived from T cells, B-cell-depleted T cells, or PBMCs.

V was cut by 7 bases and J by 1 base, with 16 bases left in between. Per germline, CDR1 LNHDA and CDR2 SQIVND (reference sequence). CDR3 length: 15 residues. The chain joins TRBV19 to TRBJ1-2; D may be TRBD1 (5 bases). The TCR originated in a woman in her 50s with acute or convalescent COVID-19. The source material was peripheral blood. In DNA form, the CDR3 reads TGTGCCAGTACCACCCAGGCAGGGATTAACTATGGCTACACCTTC. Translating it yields CASTTQAGINYGYTF.